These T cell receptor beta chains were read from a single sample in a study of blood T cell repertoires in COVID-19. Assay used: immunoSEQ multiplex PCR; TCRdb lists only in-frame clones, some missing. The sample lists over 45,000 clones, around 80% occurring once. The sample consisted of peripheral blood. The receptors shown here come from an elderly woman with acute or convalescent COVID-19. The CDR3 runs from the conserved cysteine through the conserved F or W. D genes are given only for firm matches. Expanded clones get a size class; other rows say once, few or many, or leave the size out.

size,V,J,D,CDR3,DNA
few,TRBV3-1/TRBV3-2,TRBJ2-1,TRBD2,CASSPLAGVSEQFF,TGTGCCAGCAGCCCATTAGCGGGAGTCAGTGAGCAGTTCTTC
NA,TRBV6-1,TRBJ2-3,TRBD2,CASSEGIAGSTDTQYF,TGTGCCAGCAGTGAAGGAATAGCGGGGAGCACAGATACGCAGTATTTT
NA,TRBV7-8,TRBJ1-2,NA,CASSLAGSQGWGYTF,TGTGCCAGCAGCTTAGCCGGCAGCCAGGGTTGGGGCTACACCTTC
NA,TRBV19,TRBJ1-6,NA,CASSNRRQRNSPLHF,TGTGCCAGTAGTAACCGGCGCCAGAGGAATTCACCCCTCCACTTT
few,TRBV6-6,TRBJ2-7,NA,CASSTTDSYEQYF,TGTGCCAGCAGTACCACGGACAGCTACGAGCAGTACTTC
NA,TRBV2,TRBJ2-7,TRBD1,CASSDVGTGGDEQYF,TGTGCCAGCAGTGATGTCGGGACAGGGGGCGACGAGCAGTACTTC
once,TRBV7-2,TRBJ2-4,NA,CASSLEAQVYNIQYF,TGTGCCAGCAGCTTAGAGGCCCAGGTTTACAACATTCAGTACTTC
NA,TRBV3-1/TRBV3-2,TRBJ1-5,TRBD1,CASSPGTGQSQPQHF,TGTGCCAGCAGCCCTGGGACAGGGCAAAGTCAGCCCCAGCATTTT
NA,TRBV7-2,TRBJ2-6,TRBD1,CASSLAGDRGRGGANVLTF,TGTGCCAGCAGCTTAGCGGGAGACAGGGGGAGAGGTGGGGCCAACGTCCTGACTTTC
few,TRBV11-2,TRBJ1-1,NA,CASSPMRTEAFF,TGTGCCAGTTCTCCGATGAGAACTGAAGCTTTCTTT
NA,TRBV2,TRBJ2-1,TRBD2,CASRPGTSARNEQFF,TGTGCCAGCAGGCCCGGGACTAGCGCCCGCAATGAGCAGTTCTTC
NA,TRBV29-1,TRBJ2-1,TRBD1,CSPRTGNNEQFF,TGCAGCCCAAGGACAGGAAACAATGAGCAGTTCTTC
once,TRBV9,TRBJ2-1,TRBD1,CASSVSVGDRLYNEQFF,TGTGCCAGCAGCGTGTCGGTGGGGGACAGGCTCTACAATGAGCAGTTCTTC
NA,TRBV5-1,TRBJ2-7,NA,CASSETPANSYEQYF,TGCGCCAGCAGCGAAACCCCCGCTAACTCCTACGAGCAGTACTTC
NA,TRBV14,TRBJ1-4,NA,CASSQDFGGAEKLFF,TGTGCCAGCAGCCAAGATTTCGGAGGCGCGGAAAAACTGTTTTTT
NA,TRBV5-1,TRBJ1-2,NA,CASSFDPQGRGYTF,TGCGCCAGCAGCTTCGATCCACAGGGCAGGGGCTACACCTTC
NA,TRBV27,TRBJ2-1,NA,CASSSGHSYNEQFF,TGTGCCAGCAGTTCAGGACATTCCTACAATGAGCAGTTCTTC
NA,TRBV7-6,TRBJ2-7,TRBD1,CASSFRDSISYEQYF,TGTGCCAGCAGCTTTCGGGACAGCATCTCCTACGAGCAGTACTTC
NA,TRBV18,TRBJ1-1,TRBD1,CASSPLTGGGNTEAFF,TGTGCCAGCTCACCACTTACAGGGGGTGGGAACACTGAAGCTTTCTTT
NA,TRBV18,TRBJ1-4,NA,CASSLTGTNEKLFF,TGTGCCAGCTCACTAACAGGAACTAATGAAAAACTGTTTTTT
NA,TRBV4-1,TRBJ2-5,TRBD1,CASSQGDRVQETQYF,TGCGCCAGCAGCCAGGGGGACAGAGTTCAAGAGACCCAGTACTTC
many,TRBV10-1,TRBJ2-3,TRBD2,CASSDRLASTDTQYF,TGCGCCAGCAGTGACCGACTAGCGAGCACAGATACGCAGTATTTT
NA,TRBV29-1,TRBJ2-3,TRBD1,CSVGTGGDTQYF,TGCAGCGTCGGGACAGGGGGAGATACGCAGTATTTT
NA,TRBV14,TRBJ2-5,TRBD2,CASSPPTRTSGRAGETQYF,TGTGCCAGCAGCCCTCCTACTCGGACTAGCGGGAGGGCCGGGGAGACCCAGTACTTC
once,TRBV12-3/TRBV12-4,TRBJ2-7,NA,CASTAGAGYEQYF,TGTGCCAGCACCGCAGGGGCAGGTTACGAGCAGTACTTC
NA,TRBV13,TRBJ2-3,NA,CASSPPRGLATDTQYF,TGTGCCAGCAGCCCTCCCCGGGGACTCGCCACAGATACGCAGTATTTT
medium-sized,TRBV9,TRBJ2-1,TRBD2,CASSVGTSGVYEQFF,TGTGCCAGCAGCGTAGGGACTAGCGGGGTGTATGAGCAGTTCTTC
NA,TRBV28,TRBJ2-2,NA,CASSLRQGGPGELFF,TGTGCCAGCAGTTTGCGTCAGGGTGGGCCCGGGGAGCTGTTTTTT
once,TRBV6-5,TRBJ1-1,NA,CASRTYRAANTEAFF,TGTGCCAGCCGAACCTACAGGGCGGCGAACACTGAAGCTTTCTTT
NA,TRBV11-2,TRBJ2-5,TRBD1,CASSKDRMKETQYF,TGTGCCAGCAGCAAGGACAGGATGAAAGAGACCCAGTACTTC
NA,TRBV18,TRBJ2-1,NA,CASSLKTGTSYNEQFF,TGTGCCAGCTCACTGAAAACAGGGACCTCCTACAATGAGCAGTTCTTC
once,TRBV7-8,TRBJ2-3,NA,CASSLVPLSTDTQYF,TGTGCCAGCAGCTTAGTCCCCCTTAGCACAGATACGCAGTATTTT
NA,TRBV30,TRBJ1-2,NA,CAWSPVYGYTF,TGTGCCTGGAGCCCGGTCTATGGCTACACCTTC